This T cell receptor beta chain was retrieved from a study of cytomegalovirus exposure and HLA in healthy donors. Whole-study findings and limits: Accurate predictions that matched the HLA-A and HLA-B alleles of most subjects were reportedly made from TCR beta sequences. Published work reported that the classifier diagnosed cytomegalovirus status with high specificity and sensitivity.

It was with 60 Vbeta and 13 Jbeta primers that the PCR ran. Source study methods: The authors later counted around 80 million unique TCR beta chains, some 10 million of them shared. TCRdb keeps only in-frame clones here, not all; method: immunoSEQ multiplex PCR. The DNA gave D and trimming, while V, J and clone size come from that table. This table holds tens of thousands of clones, approximately 83% found once. Regarding this clone: Its specificity is unknown.

V lost 0 bases, J lost 3 bases, and 11 bases lay in between. The CDR3 extends over 15 amino acids. Germline CDR1 is LGHNA and CDR2 is YNFKEQ. The V gene is TRBV4-2, the J gene TRBJ2-5; perhaps TRBD1 as D (5 bases). Material for sequencing was PBMCs. The source of this sequence is a human donor in good health. The CDR3 DNA follows: TGTGCCAGCAGCCAAGATAACGACAGAAAAGAGACCCAGTACTTC. Protein: CASSQDNDRKETQYF.